This T cell receptor (beta chain) is from a study of T cell responses to AZD1222 COVID-19 vaccine. The sample holds a few counts of this clone. Germline V CDR1 and CDR2: SNHLY, FYNNEI. The CDR3 spans 13 residues. The V end lost 4 bases, the J end lost 4 bases, and 8 bases lay between the germline ends. Assay: immunoSEQ multiplex PCR; the TCRdb copy retains only in-frame clones and omits some. The table shows tens of thousands of clones, with 76% occurring only once. The genes are TRBV2 and TRBJ2-1, with D unresolved. This specimen was peripheral blood, taken on day 0 of AZD1222 vaccination. The TCR was taken from an adult in good health. The DNA for the CDR3 is TGTGCCAGCAGTGTCGAACATTACAATGAGCAGTTCTTC. Translation: CASSVEHYNEQFF. Combining the CDR3 with reference TRBV2 and TRBJ2-1 gives the whole variable domain EPEVTQTPSHQVTQMGQEVILRCVPISNHLYFYWYRQILGQKVEFLVSFYNNEISEKSEIFDDQFSVERPDGSNFTLKIRSTKLEDSAMYFCASSVEHYNEQFFGPGTRLTVL.